Sequencing of this T cell receptor (beta chain) was carried out in a study of blood T cell repertoires in COVID-19. Turning to the study itself: From the United States, Italy and Spain came samples of acute and convalescent COVID-19. T cells, B-cell-depleted T cells, or PBMCs provided the cDNA or gDNA that served as material.

Trimming cost V 7 bases and J 6 bases; bases outside gene matches: 8. The CDR3 is 13 residues long. The germline V gene has CDR1 ENHRY and CDR2 SYGVKD. In the original analysis: Estimates of nucleated cell counts were drawn from the amplification of reference gene primers. The data were produced by immunoSEQ multiplex PCR, yet TCRdb's version contains in-frame clones alone and is incomplete. Clone size and V and J calls were adopted from that table, with D and trimming inferred from the DNA. This table holds under 200,000 clones, 75% to 90% found once. The clonotype comes from a man aged 65-85 years with active or convalescent COVID-19. The specimen sequenced was peripheral blood. The chain links TRBV10-3 to TRBJ2-7, with TRBD1 matching 8 bases. CDR3 loop: CAITVGQGSEQYF. In nucleotides, the CDR3 is TGTGCCATCACGGTCGGACAGGGTAGCGAGCAGTACTTC.